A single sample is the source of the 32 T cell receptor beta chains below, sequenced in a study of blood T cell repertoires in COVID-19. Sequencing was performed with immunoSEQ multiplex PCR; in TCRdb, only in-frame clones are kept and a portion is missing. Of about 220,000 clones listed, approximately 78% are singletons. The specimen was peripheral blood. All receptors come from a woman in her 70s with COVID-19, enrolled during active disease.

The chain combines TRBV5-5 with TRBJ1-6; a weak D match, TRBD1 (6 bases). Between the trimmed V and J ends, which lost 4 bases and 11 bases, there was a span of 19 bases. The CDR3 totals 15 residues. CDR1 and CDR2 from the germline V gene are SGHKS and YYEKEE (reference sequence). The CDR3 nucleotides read TGTGCCAGCAGCGCTGAAGACAGGAACAGGCCACCCCTCCACTTT. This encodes CASSAEDRNRPPLHF.

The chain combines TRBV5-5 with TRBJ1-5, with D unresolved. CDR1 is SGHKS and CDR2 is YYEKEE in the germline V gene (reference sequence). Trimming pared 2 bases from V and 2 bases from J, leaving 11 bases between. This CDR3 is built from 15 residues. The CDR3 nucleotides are TGTGCCAGCAGCTTATTCCCCGGAGGCAATCAGCCCCAGCATTTT. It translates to CASSLFPGGNQPQHF. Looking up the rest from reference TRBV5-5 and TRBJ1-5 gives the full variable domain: DAGVTQSPTHLIKTRGQQVTLRCSPISGHKSVSWYQQVLGQGPQFIFQYYEKEERGRGNFPDRFSARQFPNYSSELNVNALLLGDSALYLCASSLFPGGNQPQHFGDGTRLSIL.

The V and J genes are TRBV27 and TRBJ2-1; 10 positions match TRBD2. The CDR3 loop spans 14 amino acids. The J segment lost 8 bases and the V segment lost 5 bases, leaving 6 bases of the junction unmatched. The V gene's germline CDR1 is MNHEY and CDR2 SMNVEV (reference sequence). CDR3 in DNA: TGTGCCAGCAGTGATATAGCGGGAGGACATGAGCAGTTCTTC. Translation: CASSDIAGGHEQFF.

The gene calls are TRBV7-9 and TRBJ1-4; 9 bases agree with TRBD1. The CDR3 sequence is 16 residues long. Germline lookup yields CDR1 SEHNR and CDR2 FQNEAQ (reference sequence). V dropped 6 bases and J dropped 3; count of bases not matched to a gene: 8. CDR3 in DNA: TGTGCCAGCAGTACAATACAGGGGGCGCCTAATGAAAAACTGTTTTTT. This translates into CASSTIQGAPNEKLFF.

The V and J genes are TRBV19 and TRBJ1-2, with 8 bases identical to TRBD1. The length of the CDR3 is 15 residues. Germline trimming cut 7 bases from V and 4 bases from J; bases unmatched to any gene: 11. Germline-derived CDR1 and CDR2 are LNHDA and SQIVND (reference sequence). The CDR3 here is CASTIWDRSSYGYTF. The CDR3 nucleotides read TGTGCCAGTACCATTTGGGACAGGAGCTCCTATGGCTACACCTTC.

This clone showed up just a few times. This CDR3 is CATSTDRGGYEQYF. The CDR3, as DNA: TGTGCCACCAGTACGGACAGGGGAGGATACGAGCAGTACTTC. V gene TRBV15 combines with J gene TRBJ2-7; 9 bases fit TRBD1. With V trimmed by 6 bases and J by 4 bases, 7 bases remained unmatched. CDR1 is LNHNV, CDR2 YYDKDF, per germline (reference sequence). CDR3 length equals 14 residues. Full variable domain (remainder filled in from reference TRBV15 and TRBJ2-7): DAMVIQNPRYQVTQFGKPVTLSCSQTLNHNVMYWYQQKSSQAPKLLFHYYDKDFNNEADTPDNFQSRRPNTSFCFLDIRSPGLGDTAMYLCATSTDRGGYEQYFGPGTRLTVT.

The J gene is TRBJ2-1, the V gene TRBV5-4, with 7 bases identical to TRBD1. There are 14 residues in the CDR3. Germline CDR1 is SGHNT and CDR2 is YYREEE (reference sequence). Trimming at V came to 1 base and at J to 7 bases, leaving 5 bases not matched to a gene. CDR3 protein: CASSLRQGFNEQFF. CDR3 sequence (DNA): TGTGCCAGCAGCTTGAGACAGGGATTTAATGAGCAGTTCTTC.

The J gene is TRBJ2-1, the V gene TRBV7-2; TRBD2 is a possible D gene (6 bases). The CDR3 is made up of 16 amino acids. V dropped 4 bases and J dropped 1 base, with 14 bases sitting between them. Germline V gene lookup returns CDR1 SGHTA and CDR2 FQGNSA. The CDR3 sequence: CASSSLTRVSYNEQFF. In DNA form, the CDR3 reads TGTGCCAGCAGCTCCTTGACTAGGGTGTCCTACAATGAGCAGTTCTTC.

The CDR3 region is CASSLWDRKNTEAFF. The CDR3, as DNA: TGTGCCAGTAGTTTATGGGACAGAAAAAACACTGAAGCTTTCTTT. This chain uses TRBV19 with TRBJ1-1; 7 nucleotides agree with TRBD1. J lost 2 bases, V lost 5 bases, and 8 bases had no gene match. Germline-derived CDR1 and CDR2 are LNHDA and SQIVND (reference sequence). There are 15 residues in the CDR3. Looking up the rest from reference TRBV19 and TRBJ1-1 gives the full variable domain: DGGITQSPKYLFRKEGQNVTLSCEQNLNHDAMYWYRQDPGQGLRLIYYSQIVNDFQKGDIAEGYSVSREKKESFPLTVTSAQKNPTAFYLCASSLWDRKNTEAFFGQGTRLTVV.

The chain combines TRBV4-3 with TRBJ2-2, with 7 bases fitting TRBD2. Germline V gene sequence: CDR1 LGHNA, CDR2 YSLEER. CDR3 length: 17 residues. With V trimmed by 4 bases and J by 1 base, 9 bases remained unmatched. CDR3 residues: CASSPQLPGGNTGELFF. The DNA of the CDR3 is TGCGCCAGCAGCCCCCAGCTCCCGGGAGGGAACACCGGGGAGCTGTTTTTT.

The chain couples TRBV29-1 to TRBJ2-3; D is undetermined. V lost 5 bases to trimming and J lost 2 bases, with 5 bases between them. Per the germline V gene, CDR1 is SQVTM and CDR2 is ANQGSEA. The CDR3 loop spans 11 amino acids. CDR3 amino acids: CSVHFTDTQYF. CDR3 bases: TGCAGCGTTCATTTCACAGATACGCAGTATTTT.

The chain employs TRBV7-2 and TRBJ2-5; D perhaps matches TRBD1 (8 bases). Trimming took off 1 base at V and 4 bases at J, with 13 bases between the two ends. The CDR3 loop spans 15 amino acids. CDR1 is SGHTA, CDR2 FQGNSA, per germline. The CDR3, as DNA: TGTGCCAGCAGCTTAGGGAACAGGGGGGGAGAGACCCAGTACTTC. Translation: CASSLGNRGGETQYF.

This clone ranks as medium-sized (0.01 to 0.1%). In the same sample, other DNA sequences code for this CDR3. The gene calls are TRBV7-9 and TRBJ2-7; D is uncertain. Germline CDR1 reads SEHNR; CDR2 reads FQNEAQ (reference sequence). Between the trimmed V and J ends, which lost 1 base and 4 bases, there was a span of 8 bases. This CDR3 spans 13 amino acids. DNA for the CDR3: TGTGCCAGCAGCTTAGACCGAGTTTACGAGCAGTACTTC. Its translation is CASSLDRVYEQYF. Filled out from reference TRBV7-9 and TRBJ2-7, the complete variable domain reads DTGVSQNPRHKITKRGQNVTFRCDPISEHNRLYWYRQTLGQGPEFLTYFQNEAQLEKSRLLSDRFSAERPKGSFSTLEIQRTEQGDSAMYLCASSLDRVYEQYFGPGTRLTVT.

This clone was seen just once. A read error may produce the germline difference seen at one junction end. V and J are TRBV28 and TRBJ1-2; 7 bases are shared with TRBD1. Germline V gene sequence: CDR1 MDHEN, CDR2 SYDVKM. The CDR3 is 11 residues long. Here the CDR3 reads CASSFSKGQQF. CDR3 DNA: TGTGCCAGCAGTTTTTCAAAGGGACAGCAGTTC.

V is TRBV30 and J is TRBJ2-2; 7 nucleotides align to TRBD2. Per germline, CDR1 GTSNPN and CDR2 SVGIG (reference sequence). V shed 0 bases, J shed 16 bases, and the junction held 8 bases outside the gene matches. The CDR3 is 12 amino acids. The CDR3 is CAWSVGTTGGFF. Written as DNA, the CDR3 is TGTGCCTGGAGTGTCGGGACTACTGGAGGGTTTTTT.

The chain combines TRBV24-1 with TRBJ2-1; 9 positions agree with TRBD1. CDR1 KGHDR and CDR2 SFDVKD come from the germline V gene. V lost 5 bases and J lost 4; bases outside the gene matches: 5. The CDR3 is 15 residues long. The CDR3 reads CATSGGTGTYNEQFF. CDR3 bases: TGTGCCACCAGTGGAGGGACAGGGACATACAATGAGCAGTTCTTC.

The CDR3 spells CASSRDRGDGYTF. The CDR3 DNA reads TGTGCCAGCAGCCGGGACAGGGGGGATGGCTACACCTTC. The J gene is TRBJ1-2, the V gene TRBV6-4, with 11 positions matching TRBD1. The germline CDR1 and CDR2 sequences are MRHNA and SNTAGT. The CDR3 spans 13 residues. Losses at the gene ends were 6 bases for V and 6 bases for J; bases not matched to a gene: 3.

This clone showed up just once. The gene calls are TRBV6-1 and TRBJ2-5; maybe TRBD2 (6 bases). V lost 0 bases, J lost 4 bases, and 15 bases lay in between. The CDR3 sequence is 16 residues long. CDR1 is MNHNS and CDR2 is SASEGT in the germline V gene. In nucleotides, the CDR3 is TGTGCCAGCAGTGAAGCGGCGGGGACTTTGAGAGAGACCCAGTACTTC. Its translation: CASSEAAGTLRETQYF.

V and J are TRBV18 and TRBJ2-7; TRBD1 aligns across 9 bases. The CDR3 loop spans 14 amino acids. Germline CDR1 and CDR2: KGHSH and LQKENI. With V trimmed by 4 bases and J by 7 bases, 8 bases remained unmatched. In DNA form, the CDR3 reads TGTGCCAGCTCACAGGGACAGGGTGAAGGAGAGCAGTACTTC. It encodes CASSQGQGEGEQYF. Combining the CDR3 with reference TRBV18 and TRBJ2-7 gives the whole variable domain NAGVMQNPRHLVRRRGQEARLRCSPMKGHSHVYWYRQLPEEGLKFMVYLQKENIIDESGMPKERFSAEFPKEGPSILRIQQVVRGDSAAYFCASSQGQGEGEQYFGPGTRLTVT.

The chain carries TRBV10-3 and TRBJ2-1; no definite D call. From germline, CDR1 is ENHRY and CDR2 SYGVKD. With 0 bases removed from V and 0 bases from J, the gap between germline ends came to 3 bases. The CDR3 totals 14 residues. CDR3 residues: CAISESNSYNEQFF. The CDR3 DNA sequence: TGTGCCATCAGTGAGTCTAACTCCTACAATGAGCAGTTCTTC.

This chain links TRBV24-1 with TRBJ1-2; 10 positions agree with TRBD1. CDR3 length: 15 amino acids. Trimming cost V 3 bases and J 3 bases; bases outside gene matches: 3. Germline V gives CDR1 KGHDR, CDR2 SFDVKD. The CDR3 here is CATSDQGQGHYGYTF. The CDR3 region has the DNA TGTGCCACCAGTGATCAGGGACAGGGGCACTATGGCTACACCTTC.

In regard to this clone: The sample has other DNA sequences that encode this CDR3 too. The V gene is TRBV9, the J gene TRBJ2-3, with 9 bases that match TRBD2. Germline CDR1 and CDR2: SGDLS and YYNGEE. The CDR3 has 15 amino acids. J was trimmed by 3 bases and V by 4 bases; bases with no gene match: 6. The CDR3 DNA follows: TGTGCCAGCAGCTCCCTAGCGGGGCGGACAGATACGCAGTATTTT. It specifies CASSSLAGRTDTQYF. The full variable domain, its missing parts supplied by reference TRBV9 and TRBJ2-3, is DSGVTQTPKHLITATGQRVTLRCSPRSGDLSVYWYQQSLDQGLQFLIQYYNGEERAKGNILERFSAQQFPDLHSELNLSSLELGDSALYFCASSSLAGRTDTQYFGPGTRLTVL.

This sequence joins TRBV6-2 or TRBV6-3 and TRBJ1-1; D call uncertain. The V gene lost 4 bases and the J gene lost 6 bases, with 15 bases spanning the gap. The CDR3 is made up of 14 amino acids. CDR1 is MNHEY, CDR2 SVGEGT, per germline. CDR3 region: CASSSEGRGSEAFF. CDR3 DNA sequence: TGTGCCAGCAGTTCCGAGGGTAGAGGTTCTGAAGCTTTCTTT.

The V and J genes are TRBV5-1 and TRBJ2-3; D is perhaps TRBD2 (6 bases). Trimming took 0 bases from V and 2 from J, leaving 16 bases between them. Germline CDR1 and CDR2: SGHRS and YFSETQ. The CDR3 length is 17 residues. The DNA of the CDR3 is TGCGCCAGCAGCTTGGCCCTCGGGGGAGGACCCACAGATACGCAGTATTTT. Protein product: CASSLALGGGPTDTQYF.

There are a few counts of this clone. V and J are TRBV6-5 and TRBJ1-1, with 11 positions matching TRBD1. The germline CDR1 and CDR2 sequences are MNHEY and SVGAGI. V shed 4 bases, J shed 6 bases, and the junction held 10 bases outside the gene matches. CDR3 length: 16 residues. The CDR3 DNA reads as TGTGCCAGCAGTTTCCTAAGGACAGGGGGCCGGTCTGAAGCTTTCTTT. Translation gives CASSFLRTGGRSEAFF.

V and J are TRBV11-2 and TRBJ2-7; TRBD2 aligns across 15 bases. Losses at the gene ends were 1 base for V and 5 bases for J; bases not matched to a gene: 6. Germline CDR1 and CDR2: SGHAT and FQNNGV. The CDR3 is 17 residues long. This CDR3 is CASSLGTSGRDMNEQYF. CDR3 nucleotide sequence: TGTGCCAGCAGCTTAGGGACTAGCGGGAGGGACATGAACGAGCAGTACTTC.

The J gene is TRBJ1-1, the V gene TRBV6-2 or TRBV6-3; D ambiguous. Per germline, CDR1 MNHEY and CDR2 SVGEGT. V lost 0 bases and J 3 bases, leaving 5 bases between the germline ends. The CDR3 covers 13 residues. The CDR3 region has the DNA TGTGCCAGCAGTTACTCAGAGTACACTGAAGCTTTCTTT. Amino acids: CASSYSEYTEAFF.

CDR3 sequence: CARSSPPSTHYEQYF. CDR3 bases: TGTGCCAGAAGCTCCCCCCCTAGCACCCACTACGAGCAGTACTTC. The chain couples TRBV7-5 to TRBJ2-7; the D call in the table, TRBD2, was not verified against the DNA. TRBV7-5 is designated a pseudogene. The CDR3 spans 15 residues.

In DNA form, the CDR3 reads TGTGCCAGCAGTCAACGGGAGGGGAGAGGCTACACCTTC. Amino acids: CASSQREGRGYTF. V gene TRBV3-1 (or the pseudogene TRBV3-2) combines with J gene TRBJ1-2; TRBD1 is a possible D gene (5 bases). This CDR3 comprises 13 residues. Germline V gene sequence: CDR1 LGHDT, CDR2 YNNKEL (reference sequence). V was shortened by 6 bases and J by 8 bases, with 16 bases between the two germline ends.

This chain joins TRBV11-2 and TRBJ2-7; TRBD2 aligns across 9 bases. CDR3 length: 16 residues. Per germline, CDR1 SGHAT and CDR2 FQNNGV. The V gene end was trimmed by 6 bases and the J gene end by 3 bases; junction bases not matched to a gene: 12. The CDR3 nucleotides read TGTGCCAGCAGGCAGGTGGGCGGGAGGGCCTTCTACGAGCAGTACTTC. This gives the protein CASRQVGGRAFYEQYF.

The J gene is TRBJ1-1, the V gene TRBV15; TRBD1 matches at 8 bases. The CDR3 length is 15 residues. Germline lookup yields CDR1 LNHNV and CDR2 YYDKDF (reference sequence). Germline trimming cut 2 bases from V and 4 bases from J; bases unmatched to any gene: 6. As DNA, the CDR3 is TGTGCCACCAGCAGACCCCGACAGGGGATCACTGAAGCTTTCTTT. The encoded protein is CATSRPRQGITEAFF.

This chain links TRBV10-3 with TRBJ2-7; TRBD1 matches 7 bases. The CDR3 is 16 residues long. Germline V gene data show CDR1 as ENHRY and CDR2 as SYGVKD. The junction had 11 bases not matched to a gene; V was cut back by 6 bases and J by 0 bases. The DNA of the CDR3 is TGTGCCATCAGGGGACAGCCACAAAGCACCTCCTACGAGCAGTACTTC. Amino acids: CAIRGQPQSTSYEQYF.